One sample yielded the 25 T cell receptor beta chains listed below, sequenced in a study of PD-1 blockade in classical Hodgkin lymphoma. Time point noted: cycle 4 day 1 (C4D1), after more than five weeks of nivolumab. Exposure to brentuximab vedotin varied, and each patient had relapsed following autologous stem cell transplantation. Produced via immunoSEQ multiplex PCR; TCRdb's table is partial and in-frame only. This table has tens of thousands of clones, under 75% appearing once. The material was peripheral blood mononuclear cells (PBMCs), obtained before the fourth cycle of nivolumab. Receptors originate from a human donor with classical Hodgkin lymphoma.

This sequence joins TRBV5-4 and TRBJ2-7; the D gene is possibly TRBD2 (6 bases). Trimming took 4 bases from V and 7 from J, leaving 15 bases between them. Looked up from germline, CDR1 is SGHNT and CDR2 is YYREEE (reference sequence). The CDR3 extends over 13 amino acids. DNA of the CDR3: TGTGCCAGCAGCGGGGACTCTAATTATGAGCAGTACTTC. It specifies CASSGDSNYEQYF.

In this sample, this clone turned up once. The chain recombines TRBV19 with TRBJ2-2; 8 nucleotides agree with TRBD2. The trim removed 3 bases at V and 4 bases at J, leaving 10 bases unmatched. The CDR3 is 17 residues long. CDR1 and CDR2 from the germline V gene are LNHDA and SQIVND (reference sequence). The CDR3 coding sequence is TGTGCCAGTAGTATTCAGGGAATCCTAGCGGGCACCGGGGAGCTGTTTTTT. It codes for CASSIQGILAGTGELFF. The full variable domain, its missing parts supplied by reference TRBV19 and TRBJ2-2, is DGGITQSPKYLFRKEGQNVTLSCEQNLNHDAMYWYRQDPGQGLRLIYYSQIVNDFQKGDIAEGYSVSREKKESFPLTVTSAQKNPTAFYLCASSIQGILAGTGELFFGEGSRLTVL.

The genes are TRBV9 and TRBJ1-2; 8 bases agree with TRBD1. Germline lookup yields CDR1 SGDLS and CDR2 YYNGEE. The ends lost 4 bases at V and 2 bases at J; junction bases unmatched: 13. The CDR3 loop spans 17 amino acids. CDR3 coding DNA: TGTGCCAGCAGCCTACCCATTACGACAGGGGCGAACTATGGCTACACCTTC. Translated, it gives CASSLPITTGANYGYTF.

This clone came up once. CDR3 DNA sequence: TGTGCCAGCTCGAGGGAACAGGGGGGCGTTAGTGAAAAACTGTTTTTT. It codes for CASSREQGGVSEKLFF. The V and J genes are TRBV2 and TRBJ1-4; the match to TRBD1 covers 8 bases. Germline CDR1 reads SNHLY; CDR2 reads FYNNEI. CDR3 length: 16 amino acids. J was trimmed by 7 bases and V by 8 bases; bases with no gene match: 15.

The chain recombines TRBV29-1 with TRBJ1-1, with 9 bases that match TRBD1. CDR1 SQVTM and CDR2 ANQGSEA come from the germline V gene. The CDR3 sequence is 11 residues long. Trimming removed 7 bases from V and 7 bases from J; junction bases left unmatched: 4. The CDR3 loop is CSAEGQGEAFF. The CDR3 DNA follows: TGCAGCGCCGAGGGACAGGGTGAAGCTTTCTTT.

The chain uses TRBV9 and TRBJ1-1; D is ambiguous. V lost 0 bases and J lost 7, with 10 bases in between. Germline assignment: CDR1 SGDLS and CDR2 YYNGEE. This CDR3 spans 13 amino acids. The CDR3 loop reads CASSVVSGIEAFF. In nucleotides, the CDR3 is TGTGCCAGCAGCGTAGTCAGTGGGATTGAAGCTTTCTTT. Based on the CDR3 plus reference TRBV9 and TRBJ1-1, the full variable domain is DSGVTQTPKHLITATGQRVTLRCSPRSGDLSVYWYQQSLDQGLQFLIQYYNGEERAKGNILERFSAQQFPDLHSELNLSSLELGDSALYFCASSVVSGIEAFFGQGTRLTVV.

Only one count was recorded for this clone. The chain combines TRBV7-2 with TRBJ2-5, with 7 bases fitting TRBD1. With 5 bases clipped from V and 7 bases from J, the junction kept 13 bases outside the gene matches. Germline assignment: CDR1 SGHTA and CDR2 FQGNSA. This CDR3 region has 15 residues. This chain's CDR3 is CASSRDRVSLGTQYF. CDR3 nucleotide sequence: TGTGCCAGCAGCCGTGACAGGGTATCCTTAGGGACCCAGTACTTC.

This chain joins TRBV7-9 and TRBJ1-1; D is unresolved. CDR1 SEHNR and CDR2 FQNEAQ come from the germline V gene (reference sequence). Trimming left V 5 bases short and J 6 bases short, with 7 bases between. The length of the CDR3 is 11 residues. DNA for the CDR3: TGTGCCAGCAGCCGCTCACCTGAAGCTTTCTTT. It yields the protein CASSRSPEAFF. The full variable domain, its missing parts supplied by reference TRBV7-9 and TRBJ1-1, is DTGVSQNPRHKITKRGQNVTFRCDPISEHNRLYWYRQTLGQGPEFLTYFQNEAQLEKSRLLSDRFSAERPKGSFSTLEIQRTEQGDSAMYLCASSRSPEAFFGQGTRLTVV.

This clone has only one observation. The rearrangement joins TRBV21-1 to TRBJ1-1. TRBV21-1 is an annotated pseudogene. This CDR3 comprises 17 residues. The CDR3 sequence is CASSKWEIRGHNTEAFF. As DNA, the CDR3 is TGTGCCAGCAGCAAATGGGAGATACGGGGCCATAACACTGAAGCTTTCTTT.

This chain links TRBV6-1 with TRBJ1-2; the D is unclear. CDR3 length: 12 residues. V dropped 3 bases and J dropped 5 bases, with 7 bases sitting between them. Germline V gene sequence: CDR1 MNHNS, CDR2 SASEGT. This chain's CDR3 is CASSETLYGYTF. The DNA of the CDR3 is TGTGCCAGCAGTGAGACATTATATGGCTACACCTTC.

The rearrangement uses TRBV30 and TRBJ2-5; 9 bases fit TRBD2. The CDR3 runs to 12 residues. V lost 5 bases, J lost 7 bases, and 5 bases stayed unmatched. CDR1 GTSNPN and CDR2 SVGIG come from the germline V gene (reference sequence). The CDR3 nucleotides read TGTGCCTGGCGGACTAGCGAAGGGACCCAGTACTTC. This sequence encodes CAWRTSEGTQYF. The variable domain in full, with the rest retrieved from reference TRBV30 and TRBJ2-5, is SQTIHQWPATLVQPVGSPLSLECTVEGTSNPNLYWYRQAAGRGLQLLFYSVGIGQISSEVPQNLSASRPQDRQFILSSKKLLLSDSGFYLCAWRTSEGTQYFGPGTRLLVL.

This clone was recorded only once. The CDR3 nucleotides are TGTGCCAGCAGTGAAGTAGCGGGAGACGGGGAGCTGTTTTTT. Protein sequence: CASSEVAGDGELFF. The chain links TRBV6-4 to TRBJ2-2; 9 positions match TRBD2. The germline gives CDR1 MRHNA, CDR2 SNTAGT. The CDR3 spans 14 residues. V lost 3 bases and J lost 7; bases outside the gene matches: 3.

The CDR3 DNA reads TGTGCCAGCAGTTATACTGGGACAGTCCCTAACAATGAGCAGTTCTTC. Its translation: CASSYTGTVPNNEQFF. The chain employs TRBV28 and TRBJ2-1, with 7 bases matching TRBD1. With 4 bases clipped from V and 5 bases from J, the junction kept 11 bases outside the gene matches. CDR1 is MDHEN and CDR2 is SYDVKM in the germline V gene. The CDR3 covers 16 residues.

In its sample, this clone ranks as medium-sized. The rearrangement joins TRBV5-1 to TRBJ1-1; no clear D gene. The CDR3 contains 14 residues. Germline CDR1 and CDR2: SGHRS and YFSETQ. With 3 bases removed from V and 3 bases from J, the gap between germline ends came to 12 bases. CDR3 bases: TGCGCCAGCAGCTCTATCTTGGAGGACACTGAAGCTTTCTTT. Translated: CASSSILEDTEAFF.

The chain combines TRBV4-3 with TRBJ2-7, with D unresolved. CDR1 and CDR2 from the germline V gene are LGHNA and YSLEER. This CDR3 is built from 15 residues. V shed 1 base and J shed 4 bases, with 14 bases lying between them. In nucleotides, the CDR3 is TGCGCCAGCAGCCAAGGGGCCCAAGGTGGGTACGAGCAGTACTTC. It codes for CASSQGAQGGYEQYF.

The CDR3 sequence: CASSLGGFGGYTF. CDR3 bases: TGTGCCAGCAGTTTGGGGGGGTTTGGTGGCTACACCTTC. V gene TRBV28 combines with J gene TRBJ1-2, with D possibly matching TRBD1 (5 bases). The germline V gene encodes CDR1 MDHEN and CDR2 SYDVKM. Trimming took 3 bases from V and 7 from J, leaving 12 bases between them. The CDR3 runs 13 residues.

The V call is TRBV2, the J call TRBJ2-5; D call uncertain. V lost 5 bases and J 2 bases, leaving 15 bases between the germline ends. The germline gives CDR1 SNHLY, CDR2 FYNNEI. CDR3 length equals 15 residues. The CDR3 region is CASSPLTGDQETQYF. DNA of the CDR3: TGTGCCAGCAGTCCCTTAACCGGAGATCAAGAGACCCAGTACTTC.

CDR3 loop: CASSLVQGGGYTF. The CDR3 DNA reads as TGCGCCAGCAGCTTGGTACAGGGGGGAGGCTACACCTTC. The J gene is TRBJ1-2, the V gene TRBV5-1, with TRBD1 matching over 8 bases. CDR3 length: 13 amino acids. The trim removed 0 bases at V and 8 bases at J, leaving 3 bases unmatched. CDR1 SGHRS and CDR2 YFSETQ come from the germline V gene.

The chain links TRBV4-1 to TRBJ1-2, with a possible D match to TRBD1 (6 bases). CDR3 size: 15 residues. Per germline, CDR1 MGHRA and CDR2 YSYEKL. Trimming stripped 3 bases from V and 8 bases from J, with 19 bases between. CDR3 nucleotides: TGCGCCAGCAGCCAGCTCGACCAACAGGGTCACGGCTACACCTTC. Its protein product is CASSQLDQQGHGYTF.

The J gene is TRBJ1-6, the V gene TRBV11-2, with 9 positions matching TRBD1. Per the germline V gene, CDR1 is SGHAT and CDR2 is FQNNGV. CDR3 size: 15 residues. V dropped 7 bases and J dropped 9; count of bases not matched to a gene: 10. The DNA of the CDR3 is TGTGCCAGCACCCCCCGGGGGACAGGGAGTTCACCCCTCCACTTT. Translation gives CASTPRGTGSSPLHF.

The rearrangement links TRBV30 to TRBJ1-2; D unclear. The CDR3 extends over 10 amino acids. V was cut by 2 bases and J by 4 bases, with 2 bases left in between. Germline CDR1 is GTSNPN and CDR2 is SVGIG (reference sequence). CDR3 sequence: CAWSFYGYTF. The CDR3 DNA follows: TGTGCCTGGAGTTTCTATGGCTACACCTTC.

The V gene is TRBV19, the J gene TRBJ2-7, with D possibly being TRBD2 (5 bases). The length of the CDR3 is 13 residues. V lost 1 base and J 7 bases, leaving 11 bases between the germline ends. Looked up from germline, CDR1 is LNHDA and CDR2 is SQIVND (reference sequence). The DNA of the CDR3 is TGTGCCAGTAGTATAGTTTCGGAGGCAGAGCAGTACTTC. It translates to CASSIVSEAEQYF.

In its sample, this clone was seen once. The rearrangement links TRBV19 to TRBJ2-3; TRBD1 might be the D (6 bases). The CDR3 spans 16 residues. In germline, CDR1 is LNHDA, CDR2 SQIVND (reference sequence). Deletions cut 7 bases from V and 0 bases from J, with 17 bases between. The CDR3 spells CASTYGTGTSTDTQYF. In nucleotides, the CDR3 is TGTGCCAGTACCTACGGAACAGGGACGAGCACAGATACGCAGTATTTT. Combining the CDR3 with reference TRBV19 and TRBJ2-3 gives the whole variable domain DGGITQSPKYLFRKEGQNVTLSCEQNLNHDAMYWYRQDPGQGLRLIYYSQIVNDFQKGDIAEGYSVSREKKESFPLTVTSAQKNPTAFYLCASTYGTGTSTDTQYFGPGTRLTVL.

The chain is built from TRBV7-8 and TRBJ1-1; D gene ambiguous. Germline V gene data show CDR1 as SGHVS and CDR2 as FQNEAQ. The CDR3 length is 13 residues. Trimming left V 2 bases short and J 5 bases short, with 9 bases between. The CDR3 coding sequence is TGTGCCAGCAGCTTATTGGAGGGAACTGAAGCTTTCTTT. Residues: CASSLLEGTEAFF.

The CDR3, as DNA: TGTGCCAGCAGTGAAACGGGTCTTGGCAATCAGCCCCAGCATTTT. Translation gives CASSETGLGNQPQHF. The chain combines TRBV6-4 with TRBJ1-5; no definite D call. V lost 3 bases, J lost 2 bases, and 11 bases lay in between. Germline CDR1 and CDR2: MRHNA and SNTAGT. The CDR3 length is 15 residues.